This TCR beta chain stems from a study of blood T cell repertoires in COVID-19. Looking at the study overall: Samples representing acute and convalescent COVID-19 were sourced from the United States, Italy and Spain. PBMCs, B-cell-depleted T cells, or T cells were the source of the cDNA or gDNA that made up the material.

V lost 6 bases, J lost 2 bases, and 11 bases lay in between. The CDR3 totals 14 residues. CDR1 and CDR2 (germline): LGHDT, YNNKEL (reference sequence). In the original processing: Scientists estimated how many nucleated cells there were by amplifying reference gene primers. Profiling relied on immunoSEQ multiplex PCR, and the TCRdb table lists in-frame clones only, not all of them. V and J calls and clone size are given by that table; D and trimming were obtained from the DNA. The table shows around 190,000 clones, with 75% to 85% occurring only once. Sequencing was done on a sample of peripheral blood. The sequence was obtained from a man aged 55 to 69 with acute or convalescent COVID-19. V and J are TRBV3-1 (or the pseudogene TRBV3-2) and TRBJ2-1, with D maybe TRBD2 (6 bases). CDR3 nucleotides: TGTGCCAGCAGGGACGGAGGGGCCTACAATGAGCAGTTCTTC. Translating it yields CASRDGGAYNEQFF.